This T cell receptor beta chain stems from a study of cytomegalovirus exposure and HLA in healthy donors. Study-wide background: A data release that came early held some 79 million unique TCRs from HLA-typed donors.

Notes on the study in general: Being productive about 87% or about 30% of the time was typical of most TCR beta V segments in an earlier analysis.

The PCR ran on 60 Vbeta and 13 Jbeta primers. Method: immunoSEQ multiplex PCR; TCRdb's copy keeps in-frame clones and lacks some. The table includes 100,000 to 150,000 clones, about a sixth detected once. The V and J ends lost 2 bases and 8 bases respectively, with 25 bases between them. Germline values: CDR1 SGHTA, CDR2 FQGNSA. The CDR3 runs to 18 residues. This clone has only a few counts. Its specificity is unknown. Sequenced input: PBMCs. The receptor was derived from a female donor in good health and CMV-seropositive. V is TRBV7-2 and J is TRBJ2-1; maybe TRBD2 (6 bases). The CDR3 coding sequence is TGTGCCAGCAGCTTATCATCAGAACGGGAGTCCTATAACGATGAGCAGTTCTTC. Translation gives CASSLSSERESYNDEQFF.